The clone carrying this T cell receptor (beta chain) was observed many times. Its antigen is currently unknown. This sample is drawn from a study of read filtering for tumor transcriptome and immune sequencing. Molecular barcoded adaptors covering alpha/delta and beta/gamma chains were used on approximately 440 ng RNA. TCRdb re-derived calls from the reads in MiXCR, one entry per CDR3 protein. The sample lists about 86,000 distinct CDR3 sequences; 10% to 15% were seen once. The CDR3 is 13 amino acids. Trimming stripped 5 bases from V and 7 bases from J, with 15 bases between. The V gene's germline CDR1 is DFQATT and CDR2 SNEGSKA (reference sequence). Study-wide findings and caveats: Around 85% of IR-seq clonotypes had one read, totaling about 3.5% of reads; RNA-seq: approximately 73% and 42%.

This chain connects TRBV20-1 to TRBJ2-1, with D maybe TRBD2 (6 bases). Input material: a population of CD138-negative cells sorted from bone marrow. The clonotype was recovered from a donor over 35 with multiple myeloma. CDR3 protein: CSAFLAFPNEQFF. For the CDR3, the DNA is TGCAGTGCTTTTCTAGCGTTCCCAAATGAGCAGTTCTTC.